The sequence of this T cell receptor beta chain was determined in a study of identical twins. TCRdb re-derived calls from the 5' RACE reads in MiXCR, one entry per CDR3 protein. The table has about 450,000 distinct CDR3 sequences, approximately 17% seen once. This clonotype was seen a single time. This CDR3 is built from 15 residues. J was trimmed by 8 bases and V by 3 bases; bases with no gene match: 9. CDR1 SGHDT and CDR2 YYEEEE come from the germline V gene. The chain uses TRBV5-6 and TRBJ2-2, with 8 bases identical to TRBD2. The sequencing sample was made of naive T cells sorted from blood. The TCR was taken from a man in his fifties in good health. DNA of the CDR3: TGTGCCAGCAGCTATCCGGGACTAGTTATGGGGGAGCTGTTTTTT. It encodes CASSYPGLVMGELFF.